The 28 T cell receptor beta chains presented below share a single source sample, sequenced in a study of shared clonotypes between healthy human individuals. Assay: immunoSEQ multiplex PCR; the TCRdb copy retains only in-frame clones and omits some. The top ten clones hold around 0.11% of a sample with roughly 590,000 clones, 95% of them seen once. The naive CD8 fraction comprised CD45RO-negative cells positively selected for CCR7 and excluded terminally differentiated effector memory CD45RA+ cells. Sequencing was performed on naive CD8+ T cells sorted from blood. These receptors all come from a woman in her 30s in good health.

The chain uses TRBV5-6 and TRBJ2-5; D tentatively reads TRBD1 or TRBD2 (6 bases each). Trimming cost V 4 bases and J 0 bases, with 25 bases left between them. Germline CDR1 SGHDT, CDR2 YYEEEE. CDR3 length equals 19 residues. Here the CDR3 reads CASSPSWFGGTTYQETQYF. DNA for the CDR3: TGTGCCAGCAGCCCTAGCTGGTTTGGCGGGACAACGTACCAAGAGACCCAGTACTTC.

This chain joins TRBV10-3 and TRBJ1-1; no reliable D call. There are 14 residues in the CDR3. V dropped 2 bases and J dropped 0 bases, with 7 bases sitting between them. Germline-derived CDR1 and CDR2 are ENHRY and SYGVKD. The CDR3 coding sequence is TGTGCCATCAGTGAGAGGACGGTGAACACTGAAGCTTTCTTT. Amino acid sequence: CAISERTVNTEAFF.

This clone occurred once. The V and J genes are TRBV7-6 and TRBJ2-7; 7 bases align to TRBD2. The germline V gene has CDR1 SGHVS and CDR2 FNYEAQ. With V trimmed by 3 bases and J by 4 bases, 9 bases remained unmatched. This CDR3 is built from 15 residues. CDR3 region: CASSLGGSSHYEQYF. The CDR3 DNA is TGTGCCAGCAGCTTGGGCGGGAGTTCTCATTACGAGCAGTACTTC.

This CDR3 is CASRDTSGTLSTDTQYF. Written as DNA, the CDR3 is TGTGCCAGCAGGGACACTAGCGGCACTTTAAGCACAGATACGCAGTATTTT. The chain joins TRBV2 to TRBJ2-3, with 8 bases identical to TRBD2. Germline trimming cut 6 bases from V and 0 bases from J; bases unmatched to any gene: 11. CDR1 is SNHLY and CDR2 is FYNNEI in the germline V gene. The CDR3 is 17 residues long.

The rearrangement uses TRBV13 and TRBJ2-7; TRBD2 matches at 8 bases. The CDR3 consists of 14 residues. From germline, CDR1 is PRHDT and CDR2 FYEKMQ (reference sequence). V lost 4 bases and J lost 5; bases outside the gene matches: 7. DNA of the CDR3: TGTGCCAGCAGCTCCACTAGCGGAGGCGACGAGCAGTACTTC. The encoded protein is CASSSTSGGDEQYF.

The chain links TRBV6-1 to TRBJ1-5; no clear D. The CDR3 consists of 16 residues. Trimming removed 3 bases from V and 0 bases from J, with 12 bases in between. Germline values: CDR1 MNHNS, CDR2 SASEGT. Here the CDR3 DNA reads TGTGCCAGCAGTGATGACGGTGCTTATAGCAATCAGCCCCAGCATTTT. Translation gives CASSDDGAYSNQPQHF.

The chain carries TRBV29-1 and TRBJ2-2; possible D gene TRBD2, 6 bases. CDR1 SQVTM and CDR2 ANQGSEA come from the germline V gene. The CDR3 covers 14 residues. V was pared by 3 bases and J by 4 bases, with 12 bases between. CDR3 sequence (DNA): TGCAGCGTTGACCCGGGAGTAGGCACCGGGGAGCTGTTTTTT. Translated: CSVDPGVGTGELFF.

Of note for this clone: This sample includes further DNA sequences coding for the same CDR3. This rearrangement joins TRBV6-6 to TRBJ2-2; tentative D call: TRBD2 (6 bases). V gave up 0 bases and J gave up 6 bases, with 8 bases separating them. This CDR3 region has 14 residues. Germline V lookup: CDR1 MNHNY, CDR2 SVGAGI (reference sequence). Here the CDR3 reads CASSYSGGPGELFF. CDR3 coding DNA: TGTGCCAGCAGTTACTCGGGGGGTCCCGGGGAGCTGTTTTTT.

The chain is built from TRBV2 and TRBJ2-2, with TRBD1 matching over 7 bases. The CDR3 has 16 amino acids. The J segment lost 4 bases and the V segment lost 3 bases, leaving 8 bases of the junction unmatched. Germline V gene lookup returns CDR1 SNHLY and CDR2 FYNNEI. The CDR3 sequence is CASSDVQGVGTGELFF. CDR3 coding DNA: TGTGCCAGCAGTGACGTGCAGGGGGTAGGCACCGGGGAGCTGTTTTTT.

The rearrangement joins TRBV7-6 to TRBJ1-4, with unresolved D. Looked up from germline, CDR1 is SGHVS and CDR2 is FNYEAQ. This CDR3 is 13 amino acids long. The germline V and J ends were trimmed by 0 bases and 2 bases, with 1 base remaining between them. DNA for the CDR3: TGTGCCAGCAGCTTAGCCACTAATGAAAAACTGTTTTTT. Protein: CASSLATNEKLFF.

The chain couples TRBV6-1 to TRBJ2-5; TRBD2 matches 7 bases. The CDR3 length is 13 residues. After removal of 5 bases from V and 2 bases from J, the junction contained 2 bases not matched to a gene. Germline CDR1 MNHNS, CDR2 SASEGT. CDR3 in amino acids: CASSQGLQETQYF. The CDR3 DNA follows: TGTGCCAGCAGTCAGGGACTACAAGAGACCCAGTACTTC.

This chain links TRBV28 with TRBJ2-1; 7 nucleotides agree with TRBD2. The CDR3 consists of 14 residues. Per the germline V gene, CDR1 is MDHEN and CDR2 is SYDVKM. The V gene end was trimmed by 6 bases and the J gene end by 9 bases; junction bases not matched to a gene: 11. CDR3 coding DNA: TGTGCCAGCAGGACCCAGAGCGGGATATTTGAGCAGTTCTTC. It encodes CASRTQSGIFEQFF.

There are a few counts of this clone. The chain links TRBV12-2 to TRBJ1-1; the D segment call TRBD1 is taken from the table without a DNA check. TRBV12-2 is a pseudogene segment. The CDR3 has 14 residues. The CDR3 region is CASRFGQMNTEAFF. The CDR3 nucleotides read TGTGCAAGTCGCTTTGGACAGATGAACACTGAAGCTTTCTTT.

CDR3: CATSNPDGTGGGLATDTQYF. The CDR3 DNA sequence: TGTGCCACCAGCAACCCCGACGGGACAGGGGGGGGACTAGCCACAGATACGCAGTATTTT. This chain links TRBV15 with TRBJ2-3, with 11 nucleotides matching TRBD1. V lost 4 bases to trimming and J lost 2 bases; unmatched junction nucleotides: 17. CDR1 is LNHNV and CDR2 is YYDKDF in the germline V gene (reference sequence). The CDR3 extends over 20 amino acids.

The V and J genes are TRBV15 and TRBJ2-6; TRBD2 is a possible D gene (5 bases). The CDR3 has 16 residues. The ends were cut back, 4 bases at V and 2 bases at J, with 12 bases in the middle. Germline values: CDR1 LNHNV, CDR2 YYDKDF (reference sequence). CDR3 sequence (DNA): TGTGCCACCAGCAAAGGGAGTATGGCTGGGGCCAACGTCCTGACTTTC. It specifies CATSKGSMAGANVLTF.

As regards this clone: The junction differs from germline at one of its ends, possibly a read error. The genes are TRBV27 and TRBJ2-7; D gene unclear. The CDR3 covers 15 residues. Germline V gene lookup returns CDR1 MNHEY and CDR2 SMNVEV (reference sequence). CDR3 nucleotides: TGTGCCAGCAGTATATCCCCAATAGAGACGGACGAGCAGTACTTC. As protein: CASSISPIETDEQYF.

The CDR3 nucleotides are TGTGCCAGCAGCCAAGAGGGGGGACTAGCTCACTACGAGCAGTACTTC. The encoded protein is CASSQEGGLAHYEQYF. The V gene is TRBV4-2, the J gene TRBJ2-7; 9 bases are a match to TRBD2. Germline CDR1 and CDR2: LGHNA and YNFKEQ. The trim removed 0 bases at V and 3 bases at J, leaving 6 bases unmatched. The CDR3 consists of 16 residues.

The rearrangement uses TRBV7-8 and TRBJ2-3; 7 nucleotides match TRBD2. This CDR3 contains 15 residues. Germline CDR1 reads SGHVS; CDR2 reads FQNEAQ. The V segment lost 7 bases and the J segment 1 base; nucleotides outside the gene matches: 8. CDR3 DNA: TGTGCCAGCATCCAGCGGGGCAGGGGCACAGATACGCAGTATTTT. It codes for CASIQRGRGTDTQYF.

The CDR3 DNA reads as TGTGCCAGCTCCCCCCCTCGGGCAGGGGTTATAAACACCATATATTTT. It specifies CASSPPRAGVINTIYF. The rearrangement links TRBV7-6 to TRBJ1-3; D may be TRBD1 (6 bases). The CDR3 covers 16 residues. Germline CDR1 and CDR2: SGHVS and FNYEAQ. Trimming cost V 8 bases and J 6 bases, with 23 bases left between them.

V is TRBV5-7 and J is TRBJ2-5; D is perhaps TRBD1 (6 bases). TRBV5-7 is marked as an open reading frame, function uncertain. Trimming left V 4 bases short and J 5 bases short, with 15 bases between. The CDR3 has 14 amino acids. The CDR3 spells CASSPEGGEETQYF. CDR3 nucleotide sequence: TGTGCCAGCAGCCCAGAAGGGGGTGAGGAGACCCAGTACTTC.

CDR3 DNA: TGTGCCAGCAGCCACTTGGCGGAGAATGAAAAACTGTTTTTT. It translates to CASSHLAENEKLFF. The rearrangement links TRBV6-6 to TRBJ1-4; D ambiguous. The V gene's germline CDR1 is MNHNY and CDR2 SVGAGI (reference sequence). The CDR3 has 14 amino acids. With 6 bases removed from V and 5 bases from J, the gap between germline ends came to 13 bases.

This rearrangement joins TRBV9 to TRBJ2-7, with TRBD2 as a possible D gene (6 bases). Germline V gene lookup returns CDR1 SGDLS and CDR2 YYNGEE. The CDR3 sequence is 16 residues long. The V end was cut by 4 bases, the J end by 0 bases, with 17 bases between. CDR3 sequence: CASSPGSGETSYEQYF. CDR3 DNA: TGTGCCAGCAGCCCCGGGTCGGGAGAGACCTCCTACGAGCAGTACTTC.

The chain recombines TRBV7-9 with TRBJ2-5, with D possibly being TRBD2 (5 bases). Germline CDR1 reads SEHNR; CDR2 reads FQNEAQ (reference sequence). V lost 2 bases and J 9 bases, leaving 16 bases between the germline ends. The length of the CDR3 is 14 residues. The CDR3, as DNA: TGTGCCAGCAGCTTAAATCAACGGCCGGAGGCCCAGTACTTC. This sequence encodes CASSLNQRPEAQYF.

The rearrangement uses TRBV21-1 and TRBJ2-7; the D call of TRBD1 is as the table states it, not checked on the DNA. TRBV21-1 is a pseudogene segment. The CDR3 is made up of 16 amino acids. For the CDR3, the DNA is TGTGCCAGCAGCAAAGAGGTAGGACAGGCTCCCTATAGGCAGTACTTC. As protein: CASSKEVGQAPYRQYF.

The chain recombines TRBV19 with TRBJ1-4; D call uncertain. Trimming took 5 bases from V and 7 from J, leaving 14 bases between them. The CDR3 consists of 14 residues. Germline V gene sequence: CDR1 LNHDA, CDR2 SQIVND (reference sequence). CDR3 nucleotide sequence: TGTGCCAGTAGTCCAGACCGGGCGTTTGAAAAACTGTTTTTT. Protein: CASSPDRAFEKLFF.

The chain links TRBV27 to TRBJ2-7; no clear D gene. CDR1 and CDR2 from the germline V gene are MNHEY and SMNVEV (reference sequence). V lost 7 bases, J lost 7 bases, and 11 bases lay in between. The CDR3 sequence is 11 residues long. The CDR3: CASISLLEQYF. For the CDR3, the DNA is TGTGCCAGCATTTCCCTCCTGGAGCAGTACTTC.

This sequence joins TRBV25-1 and TRBJ2-5; 8 nucleotides agree with TRBD1. The germline CDR1 and CDR2 sequences are MGHDK and SYGVNS. V trimming: 5 bases; J trimming: 5 bases; junction bases outside the gene matches: 10. The CDR3 sequence is 15 residues long. The CDR3 loop reads CASSLTDRVGETQYF. CDR3 in DNA: TGTGCCAGCAGTTTAACGGACAGGGTCGGGGAGACCCAGTACTTC.

This chain uses TRBV6-5 with TRBJ2-1, with 10 bases that match TRBD2. V gave up 2 bases and J gave up 9 bases; unmatched junction bases: 10. Germline-derived CDR1 and CDR2 are MNHEY and SVGAGI. The CDR3 is made up of 16 amino acids. Here the CDR3 reads CASSYTSGRAWGEQFF. DNA for the CDR3: TGTGCCAGCAGTTACACGAGCGGGAGGGCCTGGGGTGAGCAGTTCTTC.